The 10 T cell receptor beta chains presented below share a single source sample, sequenced in a study of blood T cell repertoires in COVID-19. Sequencing was performed with immunoSEQ multiplex PCR; in TCRdb, only in-frame clones are kept and a portion is missing. This repertoire shows about 240,000 clones, 85% to 90% found once; its top ten account for around 0.99%. Sequencing was done on a sample of peripheral blood. Source of these receptors: a woman between 40 and 50 years old who had recovered from COVID-19.

The genes are TRBV19 and TRBJ1-1; 7 nucleotides align to TRBD1. The trim removed 3 bases at V and 11 bases at J, leaving 9 bases unmatched. Germline V gene sequence: CDR1 LNHDA, CDR2 SQIVND (reference sequence). The CDR3 is made up of 13 amino acids. The CDR3 spells CASSIPGDRAAFF. The CDR3 DNA reads as TGTGCCAGTAGTATCCCGGGAGACAGGGCGGCTTTCTTT. Combining the CDR3 with reference TRBV19 and TRBJ1-1 gives the whole variable domain DGGITQSPKYLFRKEGQNVTLSCEQNLNHDAMYWYRQDPGQGLRLIYYSQIVNDFQKGDIAEGYSVSREKKESFPLTVTSAQKNPTAFYLCASSIPGDRAAFFGQGTRLTVV.

CDR3 in DNA: TGCGCCAGCAGCCCCGACCCGGGGGCTAATGAAAAACTGTTTTTT. It is translated as CASSPDPGANEKLFF. The V and J genes are TRBV4-3 and TRBJ1-4; possible D gene TRBD1, 5 bases. The CDR3 runs to 15 residues. CDR1 is LGHNA and CDR2 is YSLEER in the germline V gene. Trimming removed 4 bases at V and 3 bases at J, with 12 bases between.

This chain connects TRBV19 to TRBJ2-1; TRBD2 matches at 15 bases. Germline values: CDR1 LNHDA, CDR2 SQIVND (reference sequence). V dropped 5 bases and J dropped 2; count of bases not matched to a gene: 10. There are 19 residues in the CDR3. This chain's CDR3 is CASSPWTSGRAGAYNEQFF. The CDR3 region has the DNA TGTGCCAGTAGTCCGTGGACTAGCGGGAGGGCCGGGGCCTACAATGAGCAGTTCTTC.

J is TRBJ2-2 and V is TRBV10-1; 7 nucleotides line up with TRBD1. Germline trimming cut 6 bases from V and 6 bases from J; bases unmatched to any gene: 7. This CDR3 is 14 amino acids long. Germline CDR1 WNHNN, CDR2 SYGVQD (reference sequence). The DNA of the CDR3 is TGCGCCAGCAGCCCCGGGACAGTCGCCGGGGAGCTGTTTTTT. It encodes CASSPGTVAGELFF.

The V gene is TRBV19, the J gene TRBJ1-5; possibly TRBD1 for D (6 bases). V shed 2 bases and J shed 4 bases, with 9 bases lying between them. The CDR3 runs 14 residues. Germline V gene data show CDR1 as LNHDA and CDR2 as SQIVND (reference sequence). DNA of the CDR3: TGTGCCAGTAGTATACTTACAGGGAATCAGCCCCAGCATTTT. This sequence encodes CASSILTGNQPQHF.

The V call is TRBV9, the J call TRBJ1-5; TRBD1 is a possible D gene (5 bases). Germline CDR1 is SGDLS and CDR2 is YYNGEE. The CDR3 has 15 residues. V lost 0 bases and J 2 bases, leaving 9 bases between the germline ends. CDR3 amino acids: CASSVGWGGNQPQHF. The CDR3 DNA reads TGTGCCAGCAGCGTAGGGTGGGGGGGCAATCAGCCCCAGCATTTT.

This chain links TRBV5-1 with TRBJ2-2, with D maybe TRBD1 (6 bases). The CDR3 loop spans 15 amino acids. The V and J ends lost 4 bases and 6 bases respectively, with 16 bases between them. The germline gives CDR1 SGHRS, CDR2 YFSETQ. The CDR3 protein is CASSTGQIGAGELFF. In DNA form, the CDR3 reads TGCGCCAGCAGCACCGGACAGATCGGGGCCGGGGAGCTGTTTTTT. Together with reference TRBV5-1 and TRBJ2-2, the CDR3 gives the full variable domain: KAGVTQTPRYLIKTRGQQVTLSCSPISGHRSVSWYQQTPGQGLQFLFEYFSETQRNKGNFPGRFSGRQFSNSRSEMNVSTLELGDSALYLCASSTGQIGAGELFFGEGSRLTVL.

The table lists this clone with a count of one. Other DNA sequences in the same sample also yield this CDR3. Here the CDR3 reads CASSQGLGSYNEQFF. The CDR3 region has the DNA TGTGCCAGCAGCCAAGGACTAGGCTCCTACAATGAGCAGTTCTTC. This chain uses TRBV11-2 with TRBJ2-1; 7 nucleotides match TRBD2. With 5 bases clipped from V and 0 bases from J, the junction kept 4 bases outside the gene matches. Germline V lookup: CDR1 SGHAT, CDR2 FQNNGV. The CDR3 runs to 15 residues. The variable domain in full, with the rest retrieved from reference TRBV11-2 and TRBJ2-1, is EAGVAQSPRYKIIEKRQSVAFWCNPISGHATLYWYQQILGQGPKLLIQFQNNGVVDDSQLPKDRFSAERLKGVDSTLKIQPAKLEDSAVYLCASSQGLGSYNEQFFGPGTRLTVL.

The gene calls are TRBV5-6 and TRBJ1-6; D gene ambiguous. Germline V gives CDR1 SGHDT, CDR2 YYEEEE. CDR3 length: 14 amino acids. V was trimmed by 4 bases and J by 0 bases, leaving 5 bases between them. CDR3 region: CASSGSSYNSPLHF. DNA of the CDR3: TGTGCCAGCAGCGGGAGCTCCTATAATTCACCCCTCCACTTT.

This clone was recorded once. V is TRBV7-2 and J is TRBJ2-2, with D possibly matching TRBD1 (6 bases). The ends were cut back, 1 base at V and 4 bases at J, with 13 bases in the middle. There are 16 residues in the CDR3. Germline V lookup: CDR1 SGHTA, CDR2 FQGNSA. The CDR3 reads CASSLVAGVGTGELFF. In nucleotides, the CDR3 is TGTGCCAGCAGCTTAGTGGCAGGGGTGGGCACCGGGGAGCTGTTTTTT. Full variable domain (rest looked up from reference TRBV7-2 and TRBJ2-2): GAGVSQSPSNKVTEKGKDVELRCDPISGHTALYWYRQSLGQGLEFLIYFQGNSAPDKSGLPSDRFSAERTGGSVSTLTIQRTQQEDSAVYLCASSLVAGVGTGELFFGEGSRLTVL.